This T cell receptor beta chain was observed in a study of post-analysis software for immune sequencing data. Sequencing libraries made from TCR beta cDNA carried unique molecular identifiers. TCRdb analysed the PCR reads with MiXCR anew, one entry per CDR3 protein. The sample carries some 160,000 distinct CDR3 sequences, under 40% recorded once. This clonotype occurred a few times. The CDR3 has 18 residues. The V and J ends lost 5 bases and 0 bases, in that order; junction bases with no gene match: 7. Germline V gene data show CDR1 as SGHVS and CDR2 as FNYEAQ. The rearrangement joins TRBV7-6 to TRBJ2-1; 13 bases agree with TRBD2. This clonotype originated in a girl under 18 with multiple sclerosis. Sequencing was performed on blood, taken after autologous hematopoietic stem cell transplantation. The CDR3 DNA reads as TGTGCCAGCAGCCCGACTAGCGGGGGGCCCCACTCCTACAATGAGCAGTTCTTC. It specifies CASSPTSGGPHSYNEQFF.